This is a list of T cell receptor beta chains from one sample in a study of Graves' ophthalmopathy and Graves' hyperthyroidism. TCRdb reprocessed the multiplex PCR reads via MiXCR and lists one record per CDR3 protein. The sample holds about 620,000 distinct CDR3 sequences, about 24% seen once. Material for sequencing was peripheral blood. The receptors originated from a woman younger than 30 with stable Graves' hyperthyroidism. Some clones in this sample may be carry-over from other donors' samples. Both conserved end residues are part of each CDR3. The D gene is left open where the match is weak. Clone size is given for some rows only: seen once, a few or many times, or a class if the clone is expanded.

many	NA	TRBJ1-1	TRBV19	TGTGCCAGTACCCGGGACACTATCACTGAAGCTTTCTTT	CASTRDTITEAFF
many	TRBD1	TRBJ1-3	TRBV28	TGTGCCAGCAGAGCCGGGACAGGGTCCATATATTTT	CASRAGTGSIYF
few	TRBD1	TRBJ1-1	TRBV20-1	TGCAGTGCTACCACAGGGGGCTACACTGAAGCTTTCTTT	CSATTGGYTEAFF
many	TRBD1	TRBJ1-2	TRBV6-1	TGTGCCAGCAGGGGGGAGGGACAGGGCAATGGCTACACCTTC	CASRGEGQGNGYTF
many	TRBD2	TRBJ2-5	TRBV20-1	TGCAGTGCTAGCCGAGCGGGAGTTTTGGAGACCCAGTACTTC	CSASRAGVLETQYF
many	TRBD2	TRBJ2-5	TRBV9	TGTGCCAGCAGCGTAGCCAGCGGGAGGGCCTTGGAGACCCAGTACTTC	CASSVASGRALETQYF
NA	TRBD1	TRBJ1-1	TRBV12-3/TRBV12-4	TGTGCCAGCAGCCCGGACAGGGGCCTCATGAACACTGAAGCTTTCTTT	CASSPDRGLMNTEAFF
many	NA	TRBJ1-6	TRBV6-5	TGTGCCAGCAGTTACACGGGGCCCAGCTCCTATAATTCACCCCTCCACTTT	CASSYTGPSSYNSPLHF
many	TRBD2	TRBJ2-7	TRBV28	TGTGCCAGCAGGGAAAAAGCGGGAGCCGGGTACGAGCAGTACTTC	CASREKAGAGYEQYF
many	TRBD1	TRBJ1-6	TRBV30	TGTGCCTGGGACAGGGTATCCAATTCACCCCTCCACTTT	CAWDRVSNSPLHF
many	NA	TRBJ2-5	TRBV30	TGTGCCTGGAGGGGATTCGAGACCCAGTACTTC	CAWRGFETQYF
NA	NA	TRBJ2-7	TRBV11-1	TGTGCCAGCAGCCAAAACCAGGGCGGGGGCATCTCCGAGCAGTACTTC	CASSQNQGGGISEQYF
many	NA	TRBJ1-5	TRBV12-3/TRBV12-4	TGTGCCAGCAGTTTCTCGCAGAGTAGCAATCAGCCCCAGCATTTT	CASSFSQSSNQPQHF
NA	TRBD1	TRBJ1-5	TRBV7-8	TGTGCCAGCAGCACGCGGACAGGGAGGCGCAATCAGCCCCAGCATTTT	CASSTRTGRRNQPQHF
NA	NA	TRBJ1-4	TRBV18	TGTGCCAGCTCACCAGTCCCGACCACGAATGAAAAACTGTTTTTT	CASSPVPTTNEKLFF
many	NA	TRBJ1-2	TRBV13	TGTGCCAGCAGCCTCCGAGCTGCCAACTATGGCTACACCTTC	CASSLRAANYGYTF
NA	TRBD1	TRBJ2-2	TRBV5-1	TGCGCCAGCAGCTTTGACAGGGCGAACACCGGGGAGCTGTTTTTT	CASSFDRANTGELFF
NA	NA	TRBJ2-7	TRBV28	TGTGCCAGCAGGTTATCTTACTCCTACGAGCAGTACTTC	CASRLSYSYEQYF
few	NA	TRBJ1-6	TRBV12-3/TRBV12-4	TGTGCCAGCAGCCAGAGGACACGGGGATCACCCCTCCACTTT	CASSQRTRGSPLHF
many	TRBD2	TRBJ2-7	TRBV20-1	TGCAGTGCTAGAGATAGGACTAGCGGTGACTACGAGCAGTACTTC	CSARDRTSGDYEQYF
NA	TRBD2	TRBJ2-5	TRBV7-2	TGTGCCAGCAGCTTAGTATCCACTAGCGGACAAGAGACCCAGTACTTC	CASSLVSTSGQETQYF
many	NA	TRBJ2-2	TRBV7-7	TGTGCTAGCAGCTTAGGGCGGGCGAACACCGGGGAGCTGTTTTTT	CASSLGRANTGELFF
few	TRBD1	TRBJ2-4	TRBV18	TGTGCCAGCTCCCGCGGACAGGCCGTTCAGTACTTC	CASSRGQAVQYF
many	NA	TRBJ1-6	TRBV11-2	TGTGCCAGCAGCTTAGATCTGGCCGCGTCCCAATTTATGTGGTCACCCCTCCACTTT	CASSLDLAASQFMWSPLHF
NA	TRBD1	TRBJ2-7	TRBV5-1	TGCGCCAGCAGCCCCGGACAGGAGAGGAGCGAGCAGTACTTC	CASSPGQERSEQYF
many	NA	TRBJ1-2	TRBV20-1	TGCAGTGCTAGAGCGGGGGCAGGAGCGGACTACACCTTC	CSARAGAGADYTF
many	NA	TRBJ2-5	TRBV28	TGTGCCAGCAACCTCCTCTTCCAAGAGACCCAGTACTTC	CASNLLFQETQYF
many	TRBD1	TRBJ2-7	TRBV6-1	TGTGCCAGCGCACAGGACCGGGACAGAGGCTACGAGCAGTACTTC	CASAQDRDRGYEQYF
NA	TRBD1	TRBJ1-2	TRBV20-1	TGCAGTGCCTCCCGGACAGGGGGCCGCACTTATGGCTACACCTTC	CSASRTGGRTYGYTF
NA	NA	TRBJ1-1	TRBV5-1	TGCGCCAGCTGCTTACAGGGTTTGGGCACTGAAGCTTTCTTT	CASCLQGLGTEAFF
NA	TRBD2	TRBJ2-7	TRBV27	TGTGCCAGCAGTAACCCGACTAGCGGCGCGGACGAGCAGTACTTC	CASSNPTSGADEQYF
NA	NA	TRBJ2-5	TRBV10-3	TGTGCCATCAGTGAGTGGATCGGCAGGGGATTGGAGACCCAGTACTTC	CAISEWIGRGLETQYF
NA	TRBD1	TRBJ1-1	TRBV5-1	TGCGCCAGCAGCCCCCAAACAGGGGACCAAGCTTTCTTT	CASSPQTGDQAFF
many	NA	TRBJ1-2	TRBV6-5	TGTGCCAGCGCACAGGAGTACTATGGCTACACCTTC	CASAQEYYGYTF
many	NA	TRBJ2-5	TRBV13	TGTGCCAGCAGCTCCAGGGTGAGGGAGACCCAGTACTTC	CASSSRVRETQYF
many	NA	TRBJ1-1	TRBV6-5	TGTGCCAGCAGTTATTTCCGGGACGAACTTGAAGCTTTCTTT	CASSYFRDELEAFF
many	TRBD1	TRBJ2-2	TRBV6-2/TRBV6-3	TGTGCCAGCGGGAAGACAGGGCGCACCGGGGAGCTGTTTTTT	CASGKTGRTGELFF
NA	NA	TRBJ2-7	TRBV12-3/TRBV12-4	TGTGCCAGCGCCGACATACATCGATTGAGCTCCTACGAGCAGTACTTC	CASADIHRLSSYEQYF
NA	NA	TRBJ1-1	TRBV2	TGTGCCAGCAGTGAAGCGCGAAGGAGAGGTGAAGCTTTCTTT	CASSEARRRGEAFF
NA	NA	TRBJ2-7	TRBV7-8	TGTGCCAGCAGCCCAACCAGAGGGCCCCCTACGTACGAGCAGTACTTC	CASSPTRGPPTYEQYF
many	NA	TRBJ1-5	TRBV7-8	TGTGCCAGCAGCCCCCGCATTGGCAATCAGCCCCAGCATTTT	CASSPRIGNQPQHF
many	NA	TRBJ2-7	TRBV12-3/TRBV12-4	TGTGCCAGCAGTTTTCAAGGGAACCGCTACGAGCAGTACTTC	CASSFQGNRYEQYF
NA	TRBD1	TRBJ2-2	TRBV14	TGTGCCAGCAGCCAAGCCTGGGGGACAGGGAGGACCGGGGAGCTGTTTTTT	CASSQAWGTGRTGELFF
many	NA	TRBJ2-7	TRBV25-1	TGTGCCAGCAGTGGGGCCGACGGGAGCTCCTACGAGCAGTACTTC	CASSGADGSSYEQYF
few	NA	TRBJ1-1	TRBV19	TGTGCCAGTAGGGGAATCGCTGAAGCTTTCTTT	CASRGIAEAFF